The rows below give T cell receptor beta chains drawn from one sample of a study of Graves' ophthalmopathy and Graves' hyperthyroidism. MiXCR was run by TCRdb on the multiplex PCR reads, yielding one entry per CDR3 protein. The sample carries about 370,000 distinct CDR3 sequences, approximately 18% recorded once. Source material: peripheral blood. The receptors shown here come from an adult woman with stable Graves' hyperthyroidism. Both conserved end residues are part of each CDR3. The D gene is left open where the match is weak. Part of the rows lack a size; the others show once, few, many or a class for expanded clones.

v_call	cdr3_length	clone_size	j_call	d_call	cdr3_nt	cdr3_aa
TRBV7-9	14	many	TRBJ2-7	TRBD2	TGTGCCAGCAGCGATTCGGGGGGTCCCTACGAGCAGTACTTC	CASSDSGGPYEQYF
TRBV25-1	15	many	TRBJ2-2	-	TGTGCCAGCAGACGAAGCACCGGAGGCACCGGGGAGCTGTTTTTT	CASRRSTGGTGELFF
TRBV19	16	-	TRBJ1-1	TRBD1	TGTGCCAGTAGCGGGACAGGCGGTCAAGGGAGCGCTGAAGCTTTCTTT	CASSGTGGQGSAEAFF
TRBV12-5	18	many	TRBJ1-3	-	TGTGCTAGTGGTTTGGTCACTACGGGGATTACGTGGGGAAACACCATATATTTT	CASGLVTTGITWGNTIYF
TRBV28	15	many	TRBJ1-5	TRBD1	TGTGCCAGCAGCGGACAGGGGGCTAACAATCAGCCCCAGCATTTT	CASSGQGANNQPQHF
TRBV5-1	14	many	TRBJ2-7	TRBD1	TGCGCCAGCAGCCCGGGACAGAGAACCTACGAGCAGTACTTC	CASSPGQRTYEQYF
TRBV20-1	13	once	TRBJ1-5	TRBD1	TGCAGTGCTAGGGGGACAGCCAATCAGCCCCAGCATTTT	CSARGTANQPQHF
TRBV20-1	12	many	TRBJ2-7	TRBD1	TGCAGTGCTACGGACAGGTCCTACGAGCAGTACTTC	CSATDRSYEQYF
TRBV6-2/TRBV6-3	13	many	TRBJ2-7	TRBD1	TGTGCCAGCAGTTATAACAGGGGAAGCGAGCAGTACTTC	CASSYNRGSEQYF
TRBV5-6	20	few	TRBJ2-4	TRBD2	TGTGCCAGCAGGTTACTAGCGGGAGGGCCTGGGCGTCAGTACAAAAACATTCAGTACTTC	CASRLLAGGPGRQYKNIQYF
TRBV6-5	13	many	TRBJ2-7	TRBD1	TGTGCCAGCACCAACAGGGGGGTGGGTGAGCAGTACTTC	CASTNRGVGEQYF
TRBV6-1	17	many	TRBJ1-2	-	TGTGCCAGCAGTGAGTGGGGCTCTAGGACAGATGAGAATGGCTACACCTTC	CASSEWGSRTDENGYTF
TRBV2	13	many	TRBJ1-1	-	TGTGCCAGCCAAGGGTCCATGAACACTGAAGCTTTCTTT	CASQGSMNTEAFF
TRBV10-3	14	many	TRBJ1-1	-	TGTGCCATCAGTGAGTTCTCCGCGGGGACTGAAGCTTTCTTT	CAISEFSAGTEAFF
TRBV12-3/TRBV12-4	15	-	TRBJ2-5	-	TGTGCCAGCAGAGTAGGCCGGGGATACCAAGAGACCCAGTACTTC	CASRVGRGYQETQYF
TRBV12-5	14	many	TRBJ2-7	-	TGTGCTAGTGGTTTGTTCTGGGGCTCCTACGAGCAGTACTTC	CASGLFWGSYEQYF
TRBV5-1	14	many	TRBJ2-7	TRBD1	TGCGCCAGCAGCGACGGACAGGGGGCGGGTGAGCAGTACTTC	CASSDGQGAGEQYF
TRBV27	15	-	TRBJ2-2	TRBD2	TGTGCCAGCAAGGGACTAGCGGCGAACACCGGGGAGCTGTTTTTT	CASKGLAANTGELFF
TRBV5-1	14	many	TRBJ1-1	-	TGCGCCAGCAGCTTGGAGACATCGAACACTGAAGCTTTCTTT	CASSLETSNTEAFF
TRBV28	19	many	TRBJ2-5	TRBD2	TGTGCCAGCAGGTCGACAGGGGTCTGGACTAGCGGGAGACAAGAGACCCAGTACTTC	CASRSTGVWTSGRQETQYF
TRBV7-8	14	many	TRBJ1-6	-	TGTGCCAGCAGCTTACCAGGGAGTTATTCACCCCTCCACTTT	CASSLPGSYSPLHF
TRBV6-5	15	once	TRBJ2-7	-	TGTGCCAGCAGTTTTTCGAGGGCTTGGAGGGACGAGCAGTACTTC	CASSFSRAWRDEQYF
TRBV12-3/TRBV12-4	14	many	TRBJ1-2	TRBD1	TGTGCCAGCAGTTTAAACAGGCTGGACAGGGGCTACACCTTC	CASSLNRLDRGYTF
TRBV4-1	17	-	TRBJ2-1	TRBD2	TGCGCCAGCACCTCAGAGGGCACTAGCGGGACTAACAATGAGCAGTTCTTC	CASTSEGTSGTNNEQFF